What follows describes a single T cell receptor beta chain. Its antigen is undetermined. After constant-region reverse-primer amplification, full-length variable regions underwent semi-nested PCR with Nested Universal Primer A. TCRdb itself ran the 5' RACE reads through MiXCR, one entry per CDR3 protein. The sample comprises about 53,000 distinct CDR3 sequences, 24% of which are singletons, and roughly 3.1% rests with the top ten. The V gene's germline CDR1 is SGHTA and CDR2 FQGNSA. The V end was cut by 1 base, the J end by 6 bases, with 4 bases between. The CDR3 has 11 residues. Naive CD4+ cells had CD25+ Tregs removed. Findings and caveats of the study: Tumor Treg TCRs overlapped most with tumor naive CD4+ cells. The TCR gene usage of tumor memory CD4+ T cells clustered together with blood and lymph node memory CD4+ cells and with lymph node naive CD4+ cells.

J is TRBJ2-7 and V is TRBV7-2; no firm D call. The sample was tumor-infiltrating naive CD4+ T cells sorted from the breast tumor. Subset defined: naive CD4+ T cells, CD4+CD45RA+CD25-. The origin of this receptor is a female donor with breast cancer. CDR3 amino acids: CASSLDTEQYF. In DNA form, the CDR3 reads TGTGCCAGCAGCTTAGATACCGAGCAGTACTTC.